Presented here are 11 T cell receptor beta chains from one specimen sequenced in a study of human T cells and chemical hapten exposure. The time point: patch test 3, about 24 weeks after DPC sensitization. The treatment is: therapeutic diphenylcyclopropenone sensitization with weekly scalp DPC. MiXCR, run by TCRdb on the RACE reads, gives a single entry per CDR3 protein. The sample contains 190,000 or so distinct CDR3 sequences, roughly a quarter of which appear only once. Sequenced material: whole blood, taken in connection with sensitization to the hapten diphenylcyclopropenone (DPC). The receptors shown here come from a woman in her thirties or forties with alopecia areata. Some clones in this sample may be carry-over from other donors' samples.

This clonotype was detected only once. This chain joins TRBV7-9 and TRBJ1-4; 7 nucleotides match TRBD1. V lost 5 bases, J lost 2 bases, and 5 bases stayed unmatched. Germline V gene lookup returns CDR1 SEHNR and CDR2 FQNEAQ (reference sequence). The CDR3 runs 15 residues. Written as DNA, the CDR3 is TGTGCCAGCAGCCCGCAGGGGGGGACTAATGAAAAACTGTTTTTT. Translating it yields CASSPQGGTNEKLFF.

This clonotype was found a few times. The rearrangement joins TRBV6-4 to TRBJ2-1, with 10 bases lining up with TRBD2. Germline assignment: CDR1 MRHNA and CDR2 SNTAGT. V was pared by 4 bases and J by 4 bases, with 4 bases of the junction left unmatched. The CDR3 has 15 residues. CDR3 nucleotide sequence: TGTGCCAGCAGTGCCCTAGCGGGAGCATACAATGAGCAGTTCTTC. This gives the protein CASSALAGAYNEQFF.

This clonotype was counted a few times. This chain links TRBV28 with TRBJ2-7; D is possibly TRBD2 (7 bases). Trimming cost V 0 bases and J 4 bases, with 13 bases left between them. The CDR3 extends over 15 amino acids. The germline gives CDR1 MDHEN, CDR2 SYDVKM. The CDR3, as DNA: TGTGCCAGCAGTTTATGGGGGGGGCGATCTTACGAGCAGTACTTC. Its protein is CASSLWGGRSYEQYF.

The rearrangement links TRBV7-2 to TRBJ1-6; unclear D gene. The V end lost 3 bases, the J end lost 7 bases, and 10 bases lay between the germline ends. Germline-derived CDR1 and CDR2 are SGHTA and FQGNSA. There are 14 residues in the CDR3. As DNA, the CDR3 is TGTGCCAGCAGCTTTGAAGGGAGCAATTCACCCCTCCACTTT. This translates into CASSFEGSNSPLHF.

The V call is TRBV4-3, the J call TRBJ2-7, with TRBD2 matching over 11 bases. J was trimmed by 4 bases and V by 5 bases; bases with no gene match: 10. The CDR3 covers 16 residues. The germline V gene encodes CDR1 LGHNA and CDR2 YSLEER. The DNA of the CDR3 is TGCGCCAGCAGCGCATACTTCGGGACTAGCGGATACGAGCAGTACTTC. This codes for CASSAYFGTSGYEQYF.

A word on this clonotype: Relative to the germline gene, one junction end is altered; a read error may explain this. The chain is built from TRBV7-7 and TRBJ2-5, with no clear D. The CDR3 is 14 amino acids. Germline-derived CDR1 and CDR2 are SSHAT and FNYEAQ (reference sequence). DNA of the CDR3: TGTGCTAGCAGCTTAGGAGTAGTGGGTGAGACCCAGTACTTC. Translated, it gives CASSLGVVGETQYF.

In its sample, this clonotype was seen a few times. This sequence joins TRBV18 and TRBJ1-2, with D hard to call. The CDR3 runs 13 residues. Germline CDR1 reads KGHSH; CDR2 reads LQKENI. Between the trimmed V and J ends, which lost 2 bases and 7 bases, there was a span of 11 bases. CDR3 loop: CASSPKEASGYTF. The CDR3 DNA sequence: TGTGCCAGCTCACCAAAGGAGGCGAGTGGCTACACCTTC.

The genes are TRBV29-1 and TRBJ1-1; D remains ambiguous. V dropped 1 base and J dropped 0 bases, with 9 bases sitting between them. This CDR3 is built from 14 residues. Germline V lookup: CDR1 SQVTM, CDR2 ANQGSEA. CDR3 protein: CSVEGRLLNTEAFF. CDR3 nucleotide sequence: TGCAGCGTTGAAGGTCGTCTGTTGAACACTGAAGCTTTCTTT. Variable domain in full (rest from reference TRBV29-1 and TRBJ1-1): SAVISQKPSRDICQRGTSLTIQCQVDSQVTMMFWYRQQPGQSLTLIATANQGSEATYESGFVIDKFPISRPNLTFSTLTVSNMSPEDSSIYLCSVEGRLLNTEAFFGQGTRLTVV.

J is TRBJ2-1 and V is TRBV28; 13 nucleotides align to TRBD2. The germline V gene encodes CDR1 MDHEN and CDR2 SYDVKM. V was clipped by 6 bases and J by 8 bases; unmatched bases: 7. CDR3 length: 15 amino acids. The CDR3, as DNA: TGTGCCAGCAGCCGTACTAGCGGGAGGGTTCATGAGCAGTTCTTC. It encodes CASSRTSGRVHEQFF.

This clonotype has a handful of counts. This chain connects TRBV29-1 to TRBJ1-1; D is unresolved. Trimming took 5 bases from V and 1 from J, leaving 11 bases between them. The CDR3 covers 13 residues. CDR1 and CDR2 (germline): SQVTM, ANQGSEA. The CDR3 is CSVLPPRNTEAFF. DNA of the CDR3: TGCAGCGTTCTCCCGCCAAGGAACACTGAAGCTTTCTTT. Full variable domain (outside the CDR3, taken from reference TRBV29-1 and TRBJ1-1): SAVISQKPSRDICQRGTSLTIQCQVDSQVTMMFWYRQQPGQSLTLIATANQGSEATYESGFVIDKFPISRPNLTFSTLTVSNMSPEDSSIYLCSVLPPRNTEAFFGQGTRLTVV.

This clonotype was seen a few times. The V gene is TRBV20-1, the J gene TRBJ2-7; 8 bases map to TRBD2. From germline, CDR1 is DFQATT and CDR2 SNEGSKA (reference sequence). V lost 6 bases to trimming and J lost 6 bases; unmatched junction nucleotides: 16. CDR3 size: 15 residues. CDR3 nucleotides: TGCAGTGCCTCTAAACCGGTAGCGGGGACTTCCGAGCAGTACTTC. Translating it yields CSASKPVAGTSEQYF.